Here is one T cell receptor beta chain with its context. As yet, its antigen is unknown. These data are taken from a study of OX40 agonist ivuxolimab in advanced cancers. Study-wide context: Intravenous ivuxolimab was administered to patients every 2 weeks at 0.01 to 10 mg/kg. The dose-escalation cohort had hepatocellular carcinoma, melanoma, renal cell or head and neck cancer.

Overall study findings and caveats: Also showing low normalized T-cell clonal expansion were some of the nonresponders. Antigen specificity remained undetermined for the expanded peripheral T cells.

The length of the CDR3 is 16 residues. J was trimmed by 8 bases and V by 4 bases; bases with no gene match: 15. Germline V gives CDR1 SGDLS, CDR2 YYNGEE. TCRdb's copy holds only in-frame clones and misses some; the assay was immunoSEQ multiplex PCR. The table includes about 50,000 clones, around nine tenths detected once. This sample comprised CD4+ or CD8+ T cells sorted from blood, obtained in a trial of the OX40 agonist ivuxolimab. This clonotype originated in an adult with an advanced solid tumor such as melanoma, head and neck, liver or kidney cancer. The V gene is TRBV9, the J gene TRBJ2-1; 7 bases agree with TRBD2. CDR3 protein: CASSLSGVSDRYEQFF. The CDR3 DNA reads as TGTGCCAGCAGCTTAAGCGGGGTTTCGGATAGATATGAGCAGTTCTTC.